This T cell receptor (beta chain) was identified during a study of shared clonotypes between healthy human individuals. The study, taken as a whole, reports: When naive CD4 clonotypes were compared across a handful of donors, 4% to 6.5% were shared. What limited the represented genetic and exposure-history diversity was the small number of donors.

In regard to this clone: Its matching antigen is unknown.

With V trimmed by 0 bases and J by 5 bases, 3 bases remained unmatched. CDR1 is SGHKS and CDR2 is YYEKEE in the germline V gene (reference sequence). The CDR3 spans 14 residues. Each PCR replicate from the sorted subsets contained about 210 ng DNA, which is 25,000 to 30,000 T cell genomes. Assay: immunoSEQ multiplex PCR; the TCRdb copy retains only in-frame clones and omits some. The table has more than 2,000,000 clones, more than 80% seen once. This sequence joins TRBV5-5 and TRBJ2-5; TRBD2 matches 8 bases. Sequenced: naive CD4+ T cells sorted from blood. This sample's subset: CD45RA+ positively selected. The source is a man aged 18-30 years in good health. CDR3 in DNA: TGTGCCAGCAGCTTGGCCGGACTAGCCGAGACCCAGTACTTC. Its protein product is CASSLAGLAETQYF.